The source of this T cell receptor (beta chain) is a study of CD8 T cells in Susac syndrome. With random hexamers, roughly 0.45 to 1 ug RNA was reverse transcribed. TCRdb recomputed calls from the immunoSEQ multiplex PCR reads with MiXCR, one row per CDR3 protein. This sample carries under 80,000 distinct CDR3 sequences, about 92% of them seen once, and the ten largest clones take approximately 0.52%. The CDR3 is 16 residues long. Trimming left V 6 bases short and J 1 base short, with 12 bases between. The germline V gene has CDR1 KGHDR and CDR2 SFDVKD. This chain joins TRBV24-1 and TRBJ2-6; D might be TRBD1 (6 bases). The sequence derives from a human donor with Susac syndrome. Sequences were obtained from CD4+ T cells from PBMCs. DNA for the CDR3: TGTGCCACCAGTCAGGGGCGAAATTCTGGGGCCAACGTCCTGACTTTC. This translates into CATSQGRNSGANVLTF.